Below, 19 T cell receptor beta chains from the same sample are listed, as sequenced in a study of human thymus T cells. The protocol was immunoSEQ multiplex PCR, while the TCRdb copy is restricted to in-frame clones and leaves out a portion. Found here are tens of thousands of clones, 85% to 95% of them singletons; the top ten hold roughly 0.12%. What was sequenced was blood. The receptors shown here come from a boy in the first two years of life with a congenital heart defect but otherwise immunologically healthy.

This CDR3 is CASSQDPRGPDSYGYTF. The DNA of the CDR3 is TGCGCCAGCAGCCAAGATCCCAGGGGGCCTGACTCCTATGGCTACACCTTC. The V call is TRBV4-3, the J call TRBJ1-2; 8 bases are shared with TRBD1. Germline V gene sequence: CDR1 LGHNA, CDR2 YSLEER. With V trimmed by 0 bases and J by 4 bases, 10 bases remained unmatched. The CDR3 loop spans 17 amino acids.

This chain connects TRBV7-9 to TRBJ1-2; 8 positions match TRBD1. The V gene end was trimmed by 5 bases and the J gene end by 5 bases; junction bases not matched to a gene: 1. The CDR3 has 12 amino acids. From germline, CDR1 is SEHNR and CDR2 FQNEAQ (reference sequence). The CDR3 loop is CASSRTGYGYTF. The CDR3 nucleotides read TGTGCCAGCAGCCGGACAGGGTATGGCTACACCTTC. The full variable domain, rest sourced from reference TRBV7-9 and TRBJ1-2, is DTGVSQNPRHKITKRGQNVTFRCDPISEHNRLYWYRQTLGQGPEFLTYFQNEAQLEKSRLLSDRFSAERPKGSFSTLEIQRTEQGDSAMYLCASSRTGYGYTFGSGTRLTVV.

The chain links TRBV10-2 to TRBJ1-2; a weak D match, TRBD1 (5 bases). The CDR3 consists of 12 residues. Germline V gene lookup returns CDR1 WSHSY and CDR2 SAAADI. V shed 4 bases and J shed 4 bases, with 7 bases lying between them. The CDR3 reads CASSVGTYGYTF. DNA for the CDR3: TGCGCCAGCAGTGTGGGGACCTATGGCTACACCTTC.

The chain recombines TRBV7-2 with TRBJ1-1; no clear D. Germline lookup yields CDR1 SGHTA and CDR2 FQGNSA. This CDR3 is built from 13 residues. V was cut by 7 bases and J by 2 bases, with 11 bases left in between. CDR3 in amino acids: CASTNQVNTEAFF. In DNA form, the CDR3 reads TGTGCCAGCACCAACCAGGTAAACACTGAAGCTTTCTTT.

DNA for the CDR3: TGTGCCAGCAGCGTAGGGTCGCGGCTAGCCACCGGGGAGCTGTTTTTT. This encodes CASSVGSRLATGELFF. The chain combines TRBV9 with TRBJ2-2, with D tentatively TRBD2 (5 bases). The CDR3 is 16 residues long. V was trimmed by 0 bases and J by 4 bases, leaving 13 bases between them. Germline lookup yields CDR1 SGDLS and CDR2 YYNGEE.

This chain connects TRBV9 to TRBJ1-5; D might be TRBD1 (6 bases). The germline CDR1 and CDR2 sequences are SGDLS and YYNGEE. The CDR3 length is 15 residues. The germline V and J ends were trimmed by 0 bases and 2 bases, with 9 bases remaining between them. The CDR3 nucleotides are TGTGCCAGCAGCGTAGGGGGGCTAGGCAATCAGCCCCAGCATTTT. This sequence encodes CASSVGGLGNQPQHF.

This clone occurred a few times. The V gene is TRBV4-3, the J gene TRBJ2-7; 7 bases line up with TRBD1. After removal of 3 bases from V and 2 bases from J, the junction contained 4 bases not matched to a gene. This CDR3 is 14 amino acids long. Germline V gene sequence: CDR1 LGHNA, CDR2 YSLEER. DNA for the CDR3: TGCGCCAGCAGCCAGGCGACAGGGACCTACGAGCAGTACTTC. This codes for CASSQATGTYEQYF.

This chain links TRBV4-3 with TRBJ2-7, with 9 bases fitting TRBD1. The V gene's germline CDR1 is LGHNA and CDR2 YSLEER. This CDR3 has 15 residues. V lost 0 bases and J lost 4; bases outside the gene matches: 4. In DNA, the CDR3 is TGCGCCAGCAGCCAAGACGGGACAGGGCGGTACGAGCAGTACTTC. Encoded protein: CASSQDGTGRYEQYF.

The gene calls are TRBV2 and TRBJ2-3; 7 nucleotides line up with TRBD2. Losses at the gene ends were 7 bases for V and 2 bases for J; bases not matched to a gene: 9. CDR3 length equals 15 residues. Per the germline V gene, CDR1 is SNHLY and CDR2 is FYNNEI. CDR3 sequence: CASIKSGVDTDTQYF. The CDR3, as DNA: TGTGCCAGCATCAAAAGCGGGGTGGACACAGATACGCAGTATTTT.

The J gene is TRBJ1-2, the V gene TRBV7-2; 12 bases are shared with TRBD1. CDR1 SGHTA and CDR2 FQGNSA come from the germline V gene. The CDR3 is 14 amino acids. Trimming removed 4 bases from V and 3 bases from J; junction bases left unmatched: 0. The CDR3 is CASSWDRGHYGYTF. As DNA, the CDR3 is TGTGCCAGCAGCTGGGACAGGGGGCACTATGGCTACACCTTC.

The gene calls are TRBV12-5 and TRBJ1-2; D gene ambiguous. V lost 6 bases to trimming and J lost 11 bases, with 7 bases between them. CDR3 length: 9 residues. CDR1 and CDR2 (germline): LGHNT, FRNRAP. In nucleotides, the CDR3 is TGTGCTAGTGGCCCCGAATACACCTTC. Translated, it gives CASGPEYTF.

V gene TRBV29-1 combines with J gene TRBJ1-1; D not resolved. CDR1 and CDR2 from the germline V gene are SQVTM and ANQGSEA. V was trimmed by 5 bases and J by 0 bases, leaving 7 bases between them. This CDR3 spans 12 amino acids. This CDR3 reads CSVSQMNTEAFF. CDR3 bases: TGCAGCGTTAGTCAGATGAACACTGAAGCTTTCTTT.

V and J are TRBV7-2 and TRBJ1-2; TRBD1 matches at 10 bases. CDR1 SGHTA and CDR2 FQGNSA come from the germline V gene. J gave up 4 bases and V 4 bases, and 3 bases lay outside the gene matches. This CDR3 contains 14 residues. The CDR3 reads CASSSGQGGYGYTF. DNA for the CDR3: TGTGCCAGCAGCTCCGGACAGGGGGGCTATGGCTACACCTTC.

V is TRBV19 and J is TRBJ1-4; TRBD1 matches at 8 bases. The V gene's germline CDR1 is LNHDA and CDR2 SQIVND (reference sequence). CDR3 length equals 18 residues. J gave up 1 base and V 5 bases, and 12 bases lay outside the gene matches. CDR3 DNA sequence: TGTGCCAGTAGTCCTCTCGTCGGACAGGGAGGAACTAATGAAAAACTGTTTTTT. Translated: CASSPLVGQGGTNEKLFF.

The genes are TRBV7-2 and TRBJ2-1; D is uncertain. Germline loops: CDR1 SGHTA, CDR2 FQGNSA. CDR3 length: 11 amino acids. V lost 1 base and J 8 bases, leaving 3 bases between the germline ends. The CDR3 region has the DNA TGTGCCAGCAGCTTAGTCGATGAGCAGTTCTTC. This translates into CASSLVDEQFF.

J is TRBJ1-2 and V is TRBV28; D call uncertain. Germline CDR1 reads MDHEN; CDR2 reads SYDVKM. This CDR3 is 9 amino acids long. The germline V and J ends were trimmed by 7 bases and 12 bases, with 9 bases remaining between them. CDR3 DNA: TGTGCCAGCATACCGGCCAACACCTTC. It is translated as CASIPANTF.

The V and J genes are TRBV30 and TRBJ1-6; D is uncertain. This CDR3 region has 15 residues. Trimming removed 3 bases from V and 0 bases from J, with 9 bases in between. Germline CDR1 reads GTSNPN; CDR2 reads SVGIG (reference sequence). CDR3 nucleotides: TGTGCCTGGAGACTTCCGAGCTCCTATAATTCACCCCTCCACTTT. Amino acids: CAWRLPSSYNSPLHF.

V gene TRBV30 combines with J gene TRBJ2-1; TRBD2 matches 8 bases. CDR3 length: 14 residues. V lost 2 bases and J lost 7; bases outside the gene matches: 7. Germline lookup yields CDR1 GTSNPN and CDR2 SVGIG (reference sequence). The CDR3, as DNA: TGTGCCTGGAGTCTCGGCGGGGGGCGGAATGAGCAGTTCTTC. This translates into CAWSLGGGRNEQFF.

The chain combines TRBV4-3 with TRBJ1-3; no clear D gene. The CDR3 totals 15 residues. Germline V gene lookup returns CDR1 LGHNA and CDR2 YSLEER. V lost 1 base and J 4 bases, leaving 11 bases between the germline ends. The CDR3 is CASSQAPTAGNTIYF. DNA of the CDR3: TGCGCCAGCAGCCAAGCTCCCACCGCCGGAAACACCATATATTTT.